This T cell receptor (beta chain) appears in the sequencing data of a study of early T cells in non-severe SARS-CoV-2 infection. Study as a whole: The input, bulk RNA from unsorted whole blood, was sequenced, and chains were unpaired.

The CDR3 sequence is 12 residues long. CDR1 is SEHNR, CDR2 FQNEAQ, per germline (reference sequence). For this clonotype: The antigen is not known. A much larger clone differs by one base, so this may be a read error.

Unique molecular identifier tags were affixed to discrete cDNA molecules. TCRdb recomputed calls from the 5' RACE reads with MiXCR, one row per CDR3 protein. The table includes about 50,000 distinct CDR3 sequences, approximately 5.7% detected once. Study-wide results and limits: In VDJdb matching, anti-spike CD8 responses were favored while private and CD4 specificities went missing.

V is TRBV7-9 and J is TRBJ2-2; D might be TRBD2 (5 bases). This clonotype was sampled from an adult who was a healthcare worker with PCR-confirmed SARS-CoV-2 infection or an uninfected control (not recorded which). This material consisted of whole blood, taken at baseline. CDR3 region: CASSFNTGELLF. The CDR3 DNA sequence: TGTGCCAGCAGCTTCAACACCGGGGAGCTGCTTTTT. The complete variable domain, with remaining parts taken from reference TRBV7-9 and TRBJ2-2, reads DTGVSQNPRHKITKRGQNVTFRCDPISEHNRLYWYRQTLGQGPEFLTYFQNEAQLEKSRLLSDRFSAERPKGSFSTLEIQRTEQGDSAMYLCASSFNTGELLFGEGSRLTVL.